One T cell receptor beta chain is described in this entry. Alongside a J-beta primer mix, a sample-barcoded 5' primer served in a second PCR lasting roughly 7 to 12 cycles. Via MiXCR, TCRdb re-called the 5' RACE reads, giving one row per CDR3 protein. The top ten hold roughly 13% of the sample, which has about 670,000 distinct CDR3 sequences, over 40% seen once. This CDR3 is built from 13 residues. V was clipped by 7 bases and J by 7 bases; unmatched bases: 6. From germline, CDR1 is SQVTM and CDR2 ANQGSEA. The data were obtained in a study of blood T cells in healthy people across ages. The sequenced sample consisted of blood. The sequence was obtained from a woman aged 80 or over in good health. The chain couples TRBV29-1 to TRBJ1-6, with 8 bases aligning to TRBD1. This CDR3 is CSAGTGTNSPLHF. CDR3 DNA: TGCAGCGCCGGGACAGGAACCAATTCACCCCTCCACTTT.